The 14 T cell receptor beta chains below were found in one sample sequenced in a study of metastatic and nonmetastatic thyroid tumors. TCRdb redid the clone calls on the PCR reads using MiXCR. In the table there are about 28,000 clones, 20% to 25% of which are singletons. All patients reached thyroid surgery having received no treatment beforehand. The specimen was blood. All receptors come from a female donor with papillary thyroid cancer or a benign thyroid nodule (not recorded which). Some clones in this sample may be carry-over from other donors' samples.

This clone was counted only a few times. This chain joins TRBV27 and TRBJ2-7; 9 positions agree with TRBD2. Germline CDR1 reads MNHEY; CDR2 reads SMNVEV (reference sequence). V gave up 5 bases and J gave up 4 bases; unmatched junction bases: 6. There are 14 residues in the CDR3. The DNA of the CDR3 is TGTGCCAGCAGTGTCCTAGCGGGGACTTACGAGCAGTACTTC. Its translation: CASSVLAGTYEQYF.

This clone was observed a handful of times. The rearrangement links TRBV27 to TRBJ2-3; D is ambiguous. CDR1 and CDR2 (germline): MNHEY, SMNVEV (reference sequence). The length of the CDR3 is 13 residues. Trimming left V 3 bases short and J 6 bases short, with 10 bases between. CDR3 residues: CASSFKGWDTQYF. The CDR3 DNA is TGTGCCAGCAGTTTTAAGGGTTGGGATACGCAGTATTTT.

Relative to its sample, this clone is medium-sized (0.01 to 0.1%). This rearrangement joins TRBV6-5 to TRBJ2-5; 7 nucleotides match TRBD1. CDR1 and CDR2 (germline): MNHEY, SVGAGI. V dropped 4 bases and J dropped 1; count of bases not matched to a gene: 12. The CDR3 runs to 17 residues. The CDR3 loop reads CASSSSHGTATQETQYF. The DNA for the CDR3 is TGTGCCAGCAGTTCCTCCCACGGGACAGCAACCCAAGAGACCCAGTACTTC.

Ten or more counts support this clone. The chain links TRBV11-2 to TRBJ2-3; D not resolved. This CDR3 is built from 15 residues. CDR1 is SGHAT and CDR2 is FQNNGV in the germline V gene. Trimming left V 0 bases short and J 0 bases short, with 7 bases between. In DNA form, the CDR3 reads TGTGCCAGCAGCTTAGAAGGATCCAGCACAGATACGCAGTATTTT. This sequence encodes CASSLEGSSTDTQYF.

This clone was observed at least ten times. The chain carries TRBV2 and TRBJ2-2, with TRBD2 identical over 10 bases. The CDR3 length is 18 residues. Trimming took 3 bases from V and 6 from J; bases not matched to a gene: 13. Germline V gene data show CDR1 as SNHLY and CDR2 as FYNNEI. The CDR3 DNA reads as TGTGCCAGCAGTGAGAGCCCTAGCGGGAGCTTTAGCTCCGGGGAGCTGTTTTTT. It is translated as CASSESPSGSFSSGELFF.

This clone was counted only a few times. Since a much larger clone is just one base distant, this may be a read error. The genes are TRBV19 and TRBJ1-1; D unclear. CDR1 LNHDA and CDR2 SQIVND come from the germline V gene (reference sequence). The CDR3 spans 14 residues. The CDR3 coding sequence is TGTGCCAGTAGTCCGCTTGGCATTAACACGGAAGCTTTCTTT. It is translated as CASSPLGINTEAFF.

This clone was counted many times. CDR3: CASSQEAAAKNIQYF. As DNA, the CDR3 is TGCGCCAGCAGCCAAGAGGCAGCAGCCAAAAACATTCAGTACTTC. V gene TRBV4-3 combines with J gene TRBJ2-4; D remains ambiguous. CDR1 is LGHNA and CDR2 is YSLEER in the germline V gene. V lost 0 bases, J lost 0 bases, and 6 bases lay in between. The CDR3 has 15 amino acids.

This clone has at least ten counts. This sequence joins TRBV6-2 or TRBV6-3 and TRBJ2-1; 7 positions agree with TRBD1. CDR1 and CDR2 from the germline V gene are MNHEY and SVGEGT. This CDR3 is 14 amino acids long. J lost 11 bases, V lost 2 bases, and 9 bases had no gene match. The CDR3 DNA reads TGTGCCAGCAGTTACGGGACAGCCTCGTTGCAGCAGTTCTTC. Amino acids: CASSYGTASLQQFF.

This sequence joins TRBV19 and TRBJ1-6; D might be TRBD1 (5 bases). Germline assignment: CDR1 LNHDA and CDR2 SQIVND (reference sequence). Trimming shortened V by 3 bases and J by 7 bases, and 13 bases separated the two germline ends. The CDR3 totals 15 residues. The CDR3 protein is CASSIRAGRNSPLHF. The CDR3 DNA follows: TGTGCCAGTAGTATCCGGGCAGGGAGGAATTCACCCCTCCACTTT.

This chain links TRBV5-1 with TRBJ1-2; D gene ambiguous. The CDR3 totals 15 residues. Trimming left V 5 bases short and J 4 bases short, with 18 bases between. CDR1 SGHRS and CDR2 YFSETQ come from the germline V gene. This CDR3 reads CASRSSRSVGYGYTF. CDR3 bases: TGCGCCAGCAGATCCTCGAGGTCGGTAGGCTATGGCTACACCTTC.

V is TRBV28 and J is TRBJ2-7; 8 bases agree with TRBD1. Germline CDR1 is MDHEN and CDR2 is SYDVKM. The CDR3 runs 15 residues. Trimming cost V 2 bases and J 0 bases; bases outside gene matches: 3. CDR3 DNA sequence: TGTGCCAGCAGTTTAAGGGACAGGCTCTCCTACGAGCAGTACTTC. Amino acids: CASSLRDRLSYEQYF.

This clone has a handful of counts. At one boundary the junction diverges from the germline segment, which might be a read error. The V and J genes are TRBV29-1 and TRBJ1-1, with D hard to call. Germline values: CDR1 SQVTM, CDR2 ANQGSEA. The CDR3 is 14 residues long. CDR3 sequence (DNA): TGCGGCGTTCGGGGTTTGGTACCGGGTACTGAAGCTTTCTTT. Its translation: CGVRGLVPGTEAFF.

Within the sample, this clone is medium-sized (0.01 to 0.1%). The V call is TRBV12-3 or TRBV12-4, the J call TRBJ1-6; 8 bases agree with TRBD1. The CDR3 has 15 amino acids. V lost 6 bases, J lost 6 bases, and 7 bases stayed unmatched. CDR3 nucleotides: TGTGCCAGCAGCGTTACAGGGGGAAGTAATTCACCCCTCCACTTT. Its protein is CASSVTGGSNSPLHF.

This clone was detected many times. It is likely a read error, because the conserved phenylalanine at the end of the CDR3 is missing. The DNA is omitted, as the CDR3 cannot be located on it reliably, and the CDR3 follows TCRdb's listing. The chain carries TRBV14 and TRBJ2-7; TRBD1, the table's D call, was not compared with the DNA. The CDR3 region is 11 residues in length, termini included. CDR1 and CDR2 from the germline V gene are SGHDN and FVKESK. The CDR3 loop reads CASSPTGGRLL.